This T cell receptor (beta chain) was found in a study of T cell repertoires in cytomegalovirus infection. This CDR3 contains 12 residues. Germline assignment: CDR1 SGHVS and CDR2 FNYEAQ. V was cut by 4 bases and J by 7 bases, with 8 bases left in between. TCRdb passed the reads through MiXCR, listing each CDR3 protein once. The profile shows 200,000 or so distinct CDR3 sequences, about 38% of them singletons. This clonotype was counted at least ten times. Antigen: not known. This TCR derives from a human donor in good health (CMV status not recorded). Some clones in this sample may be carry-over from other donors' samples. This material consisted of CD8+ T cells from cultured PBMCs, taken from culture after CMV antigen stimulation. V and J are TRBV7-6 and TRBJ2-1; possible D gene TRBD1, 6 bases. CDR3 nucleotide sequence: TGTGCCAGCAGCTCAGGGGTTAATGAGCAGTTCTTC. As protein: CASSSGVNEQFF.